Listed below are T cell receptor beta chains from one sample, sequenced in a study of molecular identifiers for immune sequencing clone quantification. TCRdb reprocessed the PCR reads with MiXCR, giving one entry per CDR3 protein. The table has 40,000 to 45,000 distinct CDR3 sequences, more than 20% seen once. The specimen was naive CD8+ T cells from blood, with Jurkat cell RNA spiked in. Source of these receptors: a human donor in good health. Some libraries in this study had Jurkat cell RNA spiked in. Each CDR3 is given with its conserved first and last residue. Fields, in order: D gene, clone size, V gene, J gene, CDR3 DNA, CDR3 protein. A D gene is named only where the DNA matches it firmly. Where a row states a size, it is once, few, many or the class of an expanded clone; other rows omit it.

d_gene: TRBD1
abundance: many
v_gene: TRBV30
j_gene: TRBJ2-3
CDR3nt: TGTGCCTGGAGCACCGGGACAGGGGAGGATACGCAGTATTTT
CDR3aa: CAWSTGTGEDTQYF

d_gene: TRBD1
abundance: .
v_gene: TRBV29-1
j_gene: TRBJ2-1
CDR3nt: TGCAGCCACGACAGGGTCATGGACAATGAGCAGTTCTTC
CDR3aa: CSHDRVMDNEQFF

d_gene: TRBD2
abundance: .
v_gene: TRBV4-3
j_gene: TRBJ2-3
CDR3nt: TGCGCCAGGAGCCAAGGGTGGGGGGGGACAGATACGCAGTATTTT
CDR3aa: CARSQGWGGTDTQYF

d_gene: TRBD2
abundance: many
v_gene: TRBV29-1
j_gene: TRBJ2-2
CDR3nt: TGCAGCGTCGCTAGACTAGCGGCGAACACCGGGGAGCTGTTTTTT
CDR3aa: CSVARLAANTGELFF

d_gene: .
abundance: many
v_gene: TRBV3-1
j_gene: TRBJ2-5
CDR3nt: TGTGCCAGCAGCCAAGTCGAAGAAGAGACCCAGTACTTC
CDR3aa: CASSQVEEETQYF

d_gene: .
abundance: .
v_gene: TRBV28
j_gene: TRBJ1-4
CDR3nt: TGTGCCAGCAGTGCTGCGGAAACTACACCTAATGAAAAACTGTTTTTT
CDR3aa: CASSAAETTPNEKLFF

d_gene: .
abundance: many
v_gene: TRBV4-1
j_gene: TRBJ2-3
CDR3nt: TGCGCCAGCAGCCAAGATCCAGGCACAGATACGCAGTATTTT
CDR3aa: CASSQDPGTDTQYF

d_gene: TRBD1
abundance: many
v_gene: TRBV7-9
j_gene: TRBJ2-7
CDR3nt: TGTGCCAGCAGCCTCGACAGGGGTAACTACGAGCAGTACTTC
CDR3aa: CASSLDRGNYEQYF

d_gene: .
abundance: many
v_gene: TRBV7-9
j_gene: TRBJ2-7
CDR3nt: TGTGCCAGCAGCCCCAGCGTTGAGGGCCGATACGAGCAGTACTTC
CDR3aa: CASSPSVEGRYEQYF

d_gene: .
abundance: .
v_gene: TRBV7-2
j_gene: TRBJ2-1
CDR3nt: TGTGCCAGCAGCTTAGTTTTAAACTCCTACAATGAGCAGTTCTTC
CDR3aa: CASSLVLNSYNEQFF

d_gene: .
abundance: many
v_gene: TRBV10-3
j_gene: TRBJ2-1
CDR3nt: TGTGCCATCAGTTTTACTGCCGATGAGCAGTTCTTC
CDR3aa: CAISFTADEQFF

d_gene: .
abundance: few
v_gene: TRBV4-3
j_gene: TRBJ2-1
CDR3nt: TGCGCCAGCAGCCAAGAGGGGGCCTGGGCCCTAGCGGCCGGGCATGAGCAGTTCTTC
CDR3aa: CASSQEGAWALAAGHEQFF

d_gene: .
abundance: many
v_gene: TRBV6-2/TRBV6-3
j_gene: TRBJ1-1
CDR3nt: TGTGCCAGCAGTTACGGGAGGATGAACACTGAAGCTTTCTTT
CDR3aa: CASSYGRMNTEAFF

d_gene: TRBD2
abundance: medium-sized
v_gene: TRBV29-1
j_gene: TRBJ2-3
CDR3nt: TGCAGCGTTCTTACTAGCGGGGGGTCCCTCAGAGATACGCAGTATTTT
CDR3aa: CSVLTSGGSLRDTQYF

d_gene: .
abundance: many
v_gene: TRBV7-9
j_gene: TRBJ2-3
CDR3nt: TGTGCCAGCAGGATGGGAGGAGATACGCAGTATTTT
CDR3aa: CASRMGGDTQYF

d_gene: .
abundance: many
v_gene: TRBV4-1
j_gene: TRBJ2-7
CDR3nt: TGCGCCAGCAGCCAAGACTCGCTGGCCTACGAGCAGTACTTC
CDR3aa: CASSQDSLAYEQYF

d_gene: .
abundance: .
v_gene: TRBV21-1
j_gene: TRBJ2-2
CDR3nt: TGTGCCAGCAACTTCAAACCAAACAGCTTATTGGGACAGGGCAACACCGGGGAGCTGTTTTTT
CDR3aa: CASNFKPNSLLGQGNTGELFF

d_gene: .
abundance: few
v_gene: TRBV3-2
j_gene: TRBJ2-2
CDR3nt: TGTGCCAGCAGCCATCGGGACGGAAACACCGGGGAGCTGTTTTTT
CDR3aa: CASSHRDGNTGELFF

d_gene: .
abundance: .
v_gene: TRBV6-5
j_gene: TRBJ2-5
CDR3nt: TGTGCCAGCAGTTACGGGGCAGGGTTGGAGGAGACCCAGTACTTC
CDR3aa: CASSYGAGLEETQYF

d_gene: .
abundance: many
v_gene: TRBV6-2/TRBV6-3
j_gene: TRBJ1-5
CDR3nt: TGTGCCAGCAGTTACCGGGGGTTAAATCAGCCCCAGCATTTT
CDR3aa: CASSYRGLNQPQHF

d_gene: .
abundance: .
v_gene: TRBV7-9
j_gene: TRBJ2-7
CDR3nt: TGTGCCAGCAGCTCGGCGGGTACGTACGAGCAGTACTTC
CDR3aa: CASSSAGTYEQYF

d_gene: .
abundance: many
v_gene: TRBV6-1
j_gene: TRBJ1-5
CDR3nt: TGTGCCAGCACATCGCAGCAAAATCAGCCCCAGCATTTT
CDR3aa: CASTSQQNQPQHF

d_gene: TRBD2
abundance: many
v_gene: TRBV29-1
j_gene: TRBJ2-2
CDR3nt: TGCAGCGCCATCAAAGGACTAGCGGGAGGGCCACGATCGAACACCGGGGAGCTGTTTTTT
CDR3aa: CSAIKGLAGGPRSNTGELFF

d_gene: .
abundance: many
v_gene: TRBV6-5
j_gene: TRBJ2-3
CDR3nt: TGTGCCAGCAGTACCACTAGTCAATCAGATACGCAGTATTTT
CDR3aa: CASSTTSQSDTQYF

d_gene: .
abundance: many
v_gene: TRBV13
j_gene: TRBJ2-3
CDR3nt: TGTGCCAGCAGCTTAGGCGGAGGGGGGGGCCCCACAGATACGCAGTATTTT
CDR3aa: CASSLGGGGGPTDTQYF

d_gene: .
abundance: many
v_gene: TRBV2
j_gene: TRBJ2-1
CDR3nt: TGTGCCAGCAGTGAAGCTACCCACTACAATGAGCAGTTCTTC
CDR3aa: CASSEATHYNEQFF

d_gene: TRBD1
abundance: many
v_gene: TRBV7-8
j_gene: TRBJ1-6
CDR3nt: TGTGCCAGCAGCCCCACAGGGGATAATTCACCCCTCCACTTT
CDR3aa: CASSPTGDNSPLHF

d_gene: TRBD2
abundance: few
v_gene: TRBV2
j_gene: TRBJ2-2
CDR3nt: TGTGCCAGCAGCCCATTACTAGCGGGGGGGCCTGCCACCGGGGAGCTGTTTTTT
CDR3aa: CASSPLLAGGPATGELFF

d_gene: TRBD2
abundance: few
v_gene: TRBV7-9
j_gene: TRBJ2-3
CDR3nt: TGTGCCAGCAGCTCCGGCCGTAGCGGGGGCCAGGATACGCAGTATTTT
CDR3aa: CASSSGRSGGQDTQYF

d_gene: .
abundance: many
v_gene: TRBV29-1
j_gene: TRBJ2-7
CDR3nt: TGCAGCACCACCGGGGGAGCCTCGGGCGAGCAGTACTTC
CDR3aa: CSTTGGASGEQYF

d_gene: .
abundance: many
v_gene: TRBV9
j_gene: TRBJ1-1
CDR3nt: TGTGCCAGCAGCGTAGCGGGAGGAATAAGGGCTGAAGCTTTCTTT
CDR3aa: CASSVAGGIRAEAFF